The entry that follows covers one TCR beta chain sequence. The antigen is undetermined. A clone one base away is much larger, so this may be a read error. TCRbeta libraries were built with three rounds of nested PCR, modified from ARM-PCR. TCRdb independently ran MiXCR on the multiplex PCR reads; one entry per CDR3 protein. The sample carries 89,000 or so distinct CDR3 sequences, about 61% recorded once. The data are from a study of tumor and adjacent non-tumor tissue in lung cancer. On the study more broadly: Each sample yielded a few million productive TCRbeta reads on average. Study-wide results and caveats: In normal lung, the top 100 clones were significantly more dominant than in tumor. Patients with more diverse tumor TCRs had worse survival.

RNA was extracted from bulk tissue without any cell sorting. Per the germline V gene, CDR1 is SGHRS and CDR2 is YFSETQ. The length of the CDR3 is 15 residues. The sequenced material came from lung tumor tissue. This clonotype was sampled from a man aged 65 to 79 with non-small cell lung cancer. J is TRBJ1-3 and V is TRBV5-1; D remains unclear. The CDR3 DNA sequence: TGCGCCAGCAGCGAGACACCGAGCACCGGAAACACCATAAATTTT. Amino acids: CASSETPSTGNTINF.